This T cell receptor beta chain was retrieved from a study of T cells expressing NK-cell markers. Across the study: Cells sorted as CD3+CD56+NKG2C+, CD3+CD56+NKG2C- and CD3+CD56-NKG2C+ T cells supplied the TCR beta repertoires.

As for this clonotype: Its specificity is unknown.

CDR3 length equals 14 residues. Making the TCR beta cDNA relied on 5'RACE template switching with UMIs. Reanalyzing the 5' RACE reads, TCRdb keeps one entry per CDR3 protein, without DNA. The sample features roughly 120,000 distinct CDR3 sequences, with about 18% in its top ten. Study-wide points: Unclear, still, was the HCMV specificity of the expanded NKG2C+ T cell clones. These same clonotypes (in several donors) also led the CD3+CD56-NKG2C+ fraction.

The sequenced sample was blood T cells: a sorted CD56 or NKG2C T cell subset, CD4+ or CD8+ T cells, or bulk PBMC T cells (not recorded which). The source is a woman aged 18 to 75 in good health. The V call is TRBV12-3 or TRBV12-4, the J call TRBJ1-2. The CDR3 sequence: CASTSERTYYGYTF.